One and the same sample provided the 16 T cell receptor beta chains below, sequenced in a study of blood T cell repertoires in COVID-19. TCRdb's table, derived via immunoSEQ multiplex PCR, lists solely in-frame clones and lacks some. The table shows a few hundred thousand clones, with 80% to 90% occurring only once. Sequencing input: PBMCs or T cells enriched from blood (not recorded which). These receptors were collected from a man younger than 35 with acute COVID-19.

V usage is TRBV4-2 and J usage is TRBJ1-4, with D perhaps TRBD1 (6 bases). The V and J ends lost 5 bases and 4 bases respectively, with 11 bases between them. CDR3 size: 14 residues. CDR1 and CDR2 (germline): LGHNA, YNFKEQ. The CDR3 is CASSSDRINEKLFF. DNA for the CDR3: TGTGCCAGCAGCTCCGACAGGATTAATGAAAAACTGTTTTTT.

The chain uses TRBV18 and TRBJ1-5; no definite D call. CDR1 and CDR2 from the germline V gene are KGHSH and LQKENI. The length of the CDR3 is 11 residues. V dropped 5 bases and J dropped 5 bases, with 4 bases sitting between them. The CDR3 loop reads CASSSDQPQHF. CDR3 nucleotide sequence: TGTGCCAGCTCATCAGATCAGCCCCAGCATTTT.

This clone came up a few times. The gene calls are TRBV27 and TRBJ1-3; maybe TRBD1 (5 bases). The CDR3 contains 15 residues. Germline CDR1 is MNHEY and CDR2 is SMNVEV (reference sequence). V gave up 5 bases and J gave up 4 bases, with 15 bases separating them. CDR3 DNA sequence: TGTGCCAGCAGTCAGAGGGGAGGGGCGGGAAACACCATATATTTT. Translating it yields CASSQRGGAGNTIYF.

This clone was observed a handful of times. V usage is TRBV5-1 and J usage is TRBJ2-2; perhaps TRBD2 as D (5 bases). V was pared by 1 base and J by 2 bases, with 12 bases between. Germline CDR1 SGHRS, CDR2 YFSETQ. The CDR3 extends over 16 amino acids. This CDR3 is CASSLMSGVNTGELFF. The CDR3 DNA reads TGCGCCAGCAGCTTGATGTCCGGGGTTAACACCGGGGAGCTGTTTTTT.

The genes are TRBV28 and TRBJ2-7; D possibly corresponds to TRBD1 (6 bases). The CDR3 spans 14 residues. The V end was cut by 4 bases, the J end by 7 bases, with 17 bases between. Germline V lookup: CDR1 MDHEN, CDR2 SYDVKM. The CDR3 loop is CASSSLGHITEQYF. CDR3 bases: TGTGCCAGCAGTTCCTTGGGACATATCACAGAGCAGTACTTC.

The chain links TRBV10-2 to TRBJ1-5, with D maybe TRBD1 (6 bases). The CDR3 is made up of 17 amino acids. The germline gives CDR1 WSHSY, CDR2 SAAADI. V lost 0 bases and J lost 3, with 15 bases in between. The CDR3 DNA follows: TGCGCCAGCAGTGAGTCGAGAATCAGGGGCCTCAATCAGCCCCAGCATTTT. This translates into CASSESRIRGLNQPQHF.

CDR3 sequence (DNA): TGCGCCAGCAGCCCGGAGATAGGAGGAGGGGAGACCCAGTACTTC. It translates to CASSPEIGGGETQYF. This rearrangement joins TRBV5-1 to TRBJ2-5; possibly TRBD2 for D (6 bases). The CDR3 runs 15 residues. V was pared by 4 bases and J by 5 bases, with 18 bases between. Germline V lookup: CDR1 SGHRS, CDR2 YFSETQ.

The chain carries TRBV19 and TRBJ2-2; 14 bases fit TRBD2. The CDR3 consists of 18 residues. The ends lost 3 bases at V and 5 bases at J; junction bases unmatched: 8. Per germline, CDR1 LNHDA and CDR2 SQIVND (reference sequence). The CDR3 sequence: CASSIQGLAGDVTGELFF. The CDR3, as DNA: TGTGCCAGTAGTATCCAGGGACTAGCGGGAGATGTTACCGGGGAGCTGTTTTTT.

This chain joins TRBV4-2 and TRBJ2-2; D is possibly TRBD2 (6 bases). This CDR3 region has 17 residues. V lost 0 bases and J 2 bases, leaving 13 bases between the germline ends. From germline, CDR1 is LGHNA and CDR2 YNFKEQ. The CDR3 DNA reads TGTGCCAGCAGCCAAGAATATGGCGGACTAAACACCGGGGAGCTGTTTTTT. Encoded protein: CASSQEYGGLNTGELFF.

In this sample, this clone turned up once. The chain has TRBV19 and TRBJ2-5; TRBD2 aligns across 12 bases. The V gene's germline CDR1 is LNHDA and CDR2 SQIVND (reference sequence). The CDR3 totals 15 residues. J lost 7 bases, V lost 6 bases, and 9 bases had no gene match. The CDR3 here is CASSASGRAYGTQYF. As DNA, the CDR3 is TGTGCCAGTAGCGCTAGCGGGAGGGCCTATGGGACCCAGTACTTC.

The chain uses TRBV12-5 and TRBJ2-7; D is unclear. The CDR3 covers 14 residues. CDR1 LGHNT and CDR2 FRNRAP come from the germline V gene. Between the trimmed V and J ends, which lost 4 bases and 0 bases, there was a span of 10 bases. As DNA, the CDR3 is TGTGCTAGTGGTTCGGCCAGGCCCTCCTACGAGCAGTACTTC. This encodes CASGSARPSYEQYF.

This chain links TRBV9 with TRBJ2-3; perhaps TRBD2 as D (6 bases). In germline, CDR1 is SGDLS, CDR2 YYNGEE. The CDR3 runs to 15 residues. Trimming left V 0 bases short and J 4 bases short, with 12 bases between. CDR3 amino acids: CASSVGPSEPDTQYF. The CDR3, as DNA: TGTGCCAGCAGCGTAGGGCCTAGCGAGCCAGATACGCAGTATTTT.

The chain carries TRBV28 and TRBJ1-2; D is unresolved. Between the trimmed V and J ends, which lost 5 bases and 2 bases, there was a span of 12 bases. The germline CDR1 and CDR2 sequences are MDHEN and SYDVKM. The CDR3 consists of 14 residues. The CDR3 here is CASSAAPRNYGYTF. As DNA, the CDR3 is TGTGCCAGCAGTGCGGCCCCGCGAAACTATGGCTACACCTTC.

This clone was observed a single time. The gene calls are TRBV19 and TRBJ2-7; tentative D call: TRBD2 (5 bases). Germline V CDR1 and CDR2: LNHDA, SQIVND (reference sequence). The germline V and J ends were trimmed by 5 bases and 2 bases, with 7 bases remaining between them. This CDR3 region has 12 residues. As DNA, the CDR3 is TGTGCCAGTAGTCCCGGGGCCTACGAGCAGTACTTC. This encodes CASSPGAYEQYF.

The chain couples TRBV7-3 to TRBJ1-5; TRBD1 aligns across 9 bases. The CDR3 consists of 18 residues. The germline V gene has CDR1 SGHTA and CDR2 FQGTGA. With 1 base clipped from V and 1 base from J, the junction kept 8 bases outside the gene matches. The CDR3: CASSLMGDRERSNQPQHF. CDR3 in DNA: TGTGCCAGCAGCTTAATGGGGGACAGGGAACGGAGCAATCAGCCCCAGCATTTT.

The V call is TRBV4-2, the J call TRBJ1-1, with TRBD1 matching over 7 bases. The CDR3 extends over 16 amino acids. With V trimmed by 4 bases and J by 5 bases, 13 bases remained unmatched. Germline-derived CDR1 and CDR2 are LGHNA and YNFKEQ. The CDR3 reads CASSPRRGSEGTEAFF. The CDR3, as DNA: TGTGCCAGCAGCCCCCGCAGGGGGTCGGAAGGAACTGAAGCTTTCTTT.